This T cell receptor beta chain is drawn from a study of human T cells and chemical hapten exposure (dated by TCRdb to the early 2020s). The study in broad terms: For sensitization, 2% DPC in acetone was applied to a roughly 2 cm by roughly 2 cm area of upper inner arm skin. Throughout the roughly 25-week study period, patients were also given weekly therapeutic DPC doses on the scalp. Patch testing on the upper back used Finn chambers containing 0.01% DPC, with scoring done after 6 days according to International Contact Dermatitis Research Group standards. The mostly female patient cohort included alopecia areata with under or over 50% scalp involvement, alopecia totalis and alopecia universalis. The libraries were sequenced as a pool, and the TCR yield per sample differed mostly because of small variations in library volumes within the pool. Peripheral blood TCR repertoire changes were tracked in vivo in alopecia patients during primary and secondary sensitization to the hapten diphenylcyclopropenone (DPC). Blood samples were taken from patients before sensitization (week 0) and at 2, 6 and about 24 weeks after DPC sensitization. For TCR sequencing, blood came from 25 to 35 alopecia patients at anywhere from one to four time points (pre-sensitization, 2, 6 and 24 weeks).

This clonotype was counted ten times or more. This clone's antigen is unknown. No base quality values were provided; no much bigger clone lies one nucleotide off. Summary of the overall study and its limitations: DPC sensitization did not change the number of TCRs with a frequency above 1 in 1000, and there was no evidence of changes in global repertoire structure. Because every patient had alopecia, a presumed autoimmune disease, the patients' immune response might differ from that of healthy individuals. Patch test score was positively correlated with the number of PT1 expanded TCRs, with significance at thresholds 8, 16 and 32 but not at 4. Repeated subsampling changed both the strength of the expansion versus patch-test correlation and the threshold at which that correlation became significant. Significantly more large CDR3 similarity clusters were formed by expanded TCRs than by pre-sensitization or healthy control sets, consistent with antigen-driven responses.

The CDR3, cysteine through phenylalanine, is 17 amino acids long. Left in the record is the CDR3 DNA by itself, 51 bases read in frame from the first base. The germline V gene gives CDR1 as SGHVS and CDR2 as FNYEAQ. The junction shows trimming of 1 base on V and 8 bases on J, plus 18 bases between the germline ends. Libraries were prepared through RACE. For sequencing, a NextSeq 500 was employed. During library preparation, unique molecular identifiers were attached to individual cDNA molecules so that TCRs could be counted in a quantitative, reproducible way. Each blood RNA sample was used to sequence both TCR alpha and TCR beta chains. On the study's bioinformatics: A median of approximately 100,000 TCRs per sample was observed, with a range of 23,224 to 690,600. The Decombinator software suite was used to annotate V, J and CDR3 in the TCR reads. For PS versus PT1 abundance plots, all samples were subsampled to the same number of TCRs (28,000). Expanded TCRs were defined as absent before sensitization and observed at least eight times at the 2-week time point. TCRdb took the public reads, trimmed them with fastp at Q25, ran MiXCR for clone calling and kept in-frame beta chains. Identical CDR3 protein sequences are pooled into one entry, listed with their most common genes and DNA. The V and J calls, along with clone size, are taken from TCRdb and not from the paper's own processing. The sample records 350,000 to 450,000 distinct CDR3 sequences, approximately 5% of which are singletons. Around 2.6% of the sample is in the top ten clones.

The sample's time point label, in plain terms: pre-sensitization, week 0. The sample's treatment or condition label, decoded: therapeutic diphenylcyclopropenone sensitization with weekly scalp DPC. At each patch-test visit, blood was drawn before the patch test was applied. Patients were eligible if aged 18 to 70, diagnosed with alopecia and judged suitable for DPC therapy, and pregnant patients were excluded. Unfractionated whole blood was collected in Tempus Blood RNA tubes, and total RNA was extracted from that blood. The origin of this receptor is a woman aged 45-65 years with alopecia areata. Some clones in this sample may be carry-over from other donors' samples. The chain uses TRBV7-6 and TRBJ1-6; no confident D gene assignment can be made. Material: whole blood, obtained in connection with sensitization to the hapten diphenylcyclopropenone (DPC). The CDR3 protein: CASSLGAGPSGDSPLHF. The nucleotides read TGTGCCAGCAGCTTAGGTGCAGGCCCCTCCGGTGATTCACCCCTCCACTTT.